Presented here are 22 T cell receptor beta chains from one specimen sequenced in a study of blood T cell repertoires in COVID-19. Data came from immunoSEQ multiplex PCR; TCRdb stores just in-frame clones and leaves some out. The sample carries 250,000 to 350,000 clones, over 80% recorded once. Sequenced sample: peripheral blood. Receptors originate from a woman between 45 and 65 years old with active or convalescent COVID-19.

The rearrangement joins TRBV7-9 to TRBJ2-2; D unclear. CDR1 is SEHNR and CDR2 is FQNEAQ in the germline V gene (reference sequence). Trimming shortened V by 5 bases and J by 5 bases, and 9 bases separated the two germline ends. There are 13 residues in the CDR3. The chain's CDR3 is CASSLERTGELFF. For the CDR3, the DNA is TGTGCCAGCAGCCTGGAGAGGACCGGGGAGCTGTTTTTT.

The CDR3 DNA follows: TGTGCCAGCAGCTTAGTTCTCGGGGGGGCCTACAATGAGCAGTTCTTC. This codes for CASSLVLGGAYNEQFF. The rearrangement links TRBV7-2 to TRBJ2-1; TRBD2 matches at 8 bases. The CDR3 runs to 16 residues. In germline, CDR1 is SGHTA, CDR2 FQGNSA. The trim removed 1 base at V and 2 bases at J, leaving 4 bases unmatched.

The CDR3 bases are TGTGCCATCAAGAGGGAACTGTTCTCTGGAAACACCATATATTTT. It is translated as CAIKRELFSGNTIYF. This chain links TRBV10-3 with TRBJ1-3; D unresolved. The CDR3 runs to 15 residues. With 7 bases removed from V and 0 bases from J, the gap between germline ends came to 13 bases. The V gene's germline CDR1 is ENHRY and CDR2 SYGVKD.

This chain joins TRBV4-2 and TRBJ2-7, with D perhaps matching TRBD2 (5 bases). Trimming took 3 bases from V and 3 from J, leaving 15 bases between them. The germline V gene has CDR1 LGHNA and CDR2 YNFKEQ. The CDR3 spans 15 residues. CDR3 residues: CASSHPRLTSYEQYF. CDR3 nucleotides: TGTGCCAGCAGCCACCCCCGACTAACTAGCTACGAGCAGTACTTC.

This clone is a singleton in its sample. This chain uses TRBV27 with TRBJ2-3; 8 bases line up with TRBD1. The CDR3 runs to 14 residues. J was trimmed by 1 base and V by 5 bases; bases with no gene match: 2. Germline assignment: CDR1 MNHEY and CDR2 SMNVEV (reference sequence). In DNA, the CDR3 is TGTGCCAGCAGTCACAGGGGGGGCACAGATACGCAGTATTTT. Translated: CASSHRGGTDTQYF.

This chain links TRBV6-1 with TRBJ2-1, with TRBD2 identical over 13 bases. The germline CDR1 and CDR2 sequences are MNHNS and SASEGT. After removal of 8 bases from V and 6 bases from J, the junction contained 13 bases not matched to a gene. The CDR3 runs to 17 residues. The CDR3 DNA follows: TGTGCCAGCCATGAAGACTCGGGACTAGCGGGGACCAATGAGCAGTTCTTC. This encodes CASHEDSGLAGTNEQFF.

In this sample, this clone turned up a few times. The gene calls are TRBV12-3 or TRBV12-4 and TRBJ1-5; D is ambiguous. V lost 3 bases and J 5 bases, leaving 8 bases between the germline ends. The CDR3 is 13 amino acids. CDR3 DNA: TGTGCCAGCAGTTTTCAGGAAGATCAGCCCCAGCATTTT. Translating it yields CASSFQEDQPQHF.

The chain recombines TRBV11-2 with TRBJ2-7, with TRBD2 matching 8 bases. This CDR3 contains 15 residues. Germline CDR1 reads SGHAT; CDR2 reads FQNNGV. V trimming: 2 bases; J trimming: 5 bases; junction bases outside the gene matches: 8. The CDR3 DNA follows: TGTGCCAGCAGCTTACCGAGCGGGAGACGTCACGAGCAGTACTTC. This gives the protein CASSLPSGRRHEQYF.

J is TRBJ2-7 and V is TRBV27; 10 positions match TRBD2. Germline CDR1 and CDR2: MNHEY and SMNVEV (reference sequence). The CDR3 length is 13 residues. J was trimmed by 6 bases and V by 4 bases; bases with no gene match: 3. The CDR3 DNA follows: TGTGCCAGCAGTTCTAGCGGGAGACCCGAGCAGTACTTC. Translated: CASSSSGRPEQYF.

The V and J genes are TRBV15 and TRBJ1-6; unclear D gene. CDR3 length: 15 residues. Germline values: CDR1 LNHNV, CDR2 YYDKDF (reference sequence). The ends were cut back, 0 bases at V and 8 bases at J, with 11 bases in the middle. CDR3 residues: CATSRDGFGDSPLHF. The CDR3 DNA sequence: TGTGCCACCAGCAGAGACGGGTTCGGAGATTCACCCCTCCACTTT.

V and J are TRBV19 and TRBJ2-5; tentative D call: TRBD2 (5 bases). V shed 1 base and J shed 1 base, with 7 bases lying between them. CDR3 length: 14 residues. The germline gives CDR1 LNHDA, CDR2 SQIVND (reference sequence). CDR3 amino acids: CASSIASGQETQYF. Written as DNA, the CDR3 is TGTGCCAGTAGTATAGCGAGCGGCCAAGAGACCCAGTACTTC.

This clone was counted only a few times. The rearrangement joins TRBV12-3 or TRBV12-4 to TRBJ1-6; D is unresolved. V lost 6 bases to trimming and J lost 10 bases, with 13 bases between them. The CDR3 runs to 13 residues. The CDR3 protein is CASSSGFGSPLHF. The CDR3 nucleotides read TGTGCCAGCAGCTCGGGGTTTGGGTCACCCCTCCACTTT.

J is TRBJ2-3 and V is TRBV3-1 (or the pseudogene TRBV3-2); weak D call: TRBD2 (5 bases). Deletions cut 3 bases from V and 4 bases from J, with 14 bases between. The germline V gene encodes CDR1 LGHDT and CDR2 YNNKEL (reference sequence). There are 15 residues in the CDR3. CDR3 bases: TGTGCCAGCAGCCAGTCGGGGTTTCCCGCAGATACGCAGTATTTT. Protein sequence: CASSQSGFPADTQYF.

This sequence joins TRBV5-1 and TRBJ2-2; 7 positions match TRBD1. V gave up 4 bases and J gave up 7 bases; unmatched junction bases: 4. Germline V CDR1 and CDR2: SGHRS, YFSETQ. The CDR3 covers 13 residues. The CDR3 reads CASSVTGNGELFF. The CDR3 DNA reads as TGCGCCAGCAGCGTGACAGGGAACGGGGAGCTGTTTTTT.

A single count supports this clone. The V gene is TRBV19, the J gene TRBJ2-1; TRBD2 aligns across 16 bases. This CDR3 region has 15 residues. The germline V gene has CDR1 LNHDA and CDR2 SQIVND (reference sequence). The junction had 5 bases not matched to a gene; V was cut back by 6 bases and J by 9 bases. CDR3 coding DNA: TGTGCCAGTAGCCCGGGACTAGCGGGAGGGCTTGAGCAGTTCTTC. Its translation is CASSPGLAGGLEQFF.

This clone was counted once. J is TRBJ1-1 and V is TRBV11-2; no reliable D call. V dropped 3 bases and J dropped 4 bases, with 27 bases sitting between them. The germline gives CDR1 SGHAT, CDR2 FQNNGV. The length of the CDR3 is 19 residues. CDR3 in DNA: TGTGCCAGCAGCTTGTCCAACCCGGTGAGGGTTTATGCGGCCACTGAAGCTTTCTTT. This translates into CASSLSNPVRVYAATEAFF.

This clone was detected many times. This chain connects TRBV27 to TRBJ2-7, with 14 bases matching TRBD2. V lost 6 bases, J lost 2 bases, and 12 bases stayed unmatched. The length of the CDR3 is 18 residues. Germline V gives CDR1 MNHEY, CDR2 SMNVEV (reference sequence). In nucleotides, the CDR3 is TGTGCCAGCAGGCCGGGACTAGCGGGAGAAAAGGAGGCCTACGAGCAGTACTTC. Translating it yields CASRPGLAGEKEAYEQYF.

This clone showed up just once. V is TRBV25-1 and J is TRBJ2-6; D remains ambiguous. V was shortened by 6 bases and J by 0 bases, with 9 bases between the two germline ends. Germline CDR1 is MGHDK and CDR2 is SYGVNS. This CDR3 has 15 residues. The CDR3: CASSYQVSGANVLTF. The CDR3 bases are TGTGCCAGCAGCTACCAAGTCTCTGGGGCCAACGTCCTGACTTTC.

This chain uses TRBV14 with TRBJ2-7, with D uncertain. The CDR3 contains 14 residues. In germline, CDR1 is SGHDN, CDR2 FVKESK. V was shortened by 4 bases and J by 2 bases, with 12 bases between the two germline ends. The CDR3 is CASSRETFTYEQYF. The CDR3 DNA is TGTGCCAGCAGCCGAGAGACTTTCACCTACGAGCAGTACTTC.

This chain connects TRBV5-1 to TRBJ2-3; D call uncertain. The CDR3 sequence is 14 residues long. The V end lost 0 bases, the J end lost 2 bases, and 7 bases lay between the germline ends. Germline-derived CDR1 and CDR2 are SGHRS and YFSETQ. DNA for the CDR3: TGCGCCAGCAGCTTGGACTCGATCACAGATACGCAGTATTTT. This translates into CASSLDSITDTQYF.

CDR3 region: CASSLLMGQENTEAFF. CDR3 bases: TGTGCCAGCTCACTTCTTATGGGACAGGAAAACACTGAAGCTTTCTTT. The chain uses TRBV18 and TRBJ1-1; 8 bases match TRBD1. The ends lost 4 bases at V and 2 bases at J; junction bases unmatched: 9. The CDR3 extends over 16 amino acids. Looked up from germline, CDR1 is KGHSH and CDR2 is LQKENI. The complete variable domain, with remaining parts taken from reference TRBV18 and TRBJ1-1, reads NAGVMQNPRHLVRRRGQEARLRCSPMKGHSHVYWYRQLPEEGLKFMVYLQKENIIDESGMPKERFSAEFPKEGPSILRIQQVVRGDSAAYFCASSLLMGQENTEAFFGQGTRLTVV.

About this clone itself: This CDR3 is also generated by other DNA sequences in the sample. This chain joins TRBV6-5 and TRBJ1-1, with D maybe TRBD1 (5 bases). The CDR3 runs to 14 residues. The germline V and J ends were trimmed by 3 bases and 1 base, with 9 bases remaining between them. Per the germline V gene, CDR1 is MNHEY and CDR2 is SVGAGI. The CDR3 protein is CASSYDSSNTEAFF. CDR3 coding DNA: TGTGCCAGCAGTTATGACAGCTCGAACACTGAAGCTTTCTTT.